A single sample is the source of the 9 T cell receptor beta chains below, sequenced in a study of radiotherapy plus CTLA-4 blockade in lung cancer. Only in-frame clones appear in the TCRdb table, and some are missing; sequencing was by immunoSEQ multiplex PCR. This sample has more than 50,000 clones, with around 77% found just once. The specimen was peripheral blood, collected from a patient treated with radiotherapy plus ipilimumab. The receptors shown here come from a human donor with non-small cell lung cancer who had a complete response to radiotherapy plus ipilimumab.

The chain is built from TRBV5-1 and TRBJ2-5; 7 positions match TRBD2. The J segment lost 2 bases and the V segment lost 0 bases, leaving 7 bases of the junction unmatched. The CDR3 loop spans 16 amino acids. Germline V gives CDR1 SGHRS, CDR2 YFSETQ. The CDR3 sequence: CASSLGALADQETQYF. The CDR3 nucleotides read TGCGCCAGCAGCTTGGGCGCCCTAGCGGATCAAGAGACCCAGTACTTC.

The chain employs TRBV4-1 and TRBJ2-7; weak D call: TRBD2 (5 bases). V lost 4 bases, J lost 4 bases, and 17 bases lay in between. Germline V lookup: CDR1 MGHRA, CDR2 YSYEKL. The CDR3 consists of 15 residues. The DNA of the CDR3 is TGCGCCAGCAGCCTCGACGGAGCCGGGGTTTACGAGCAGTACTTC. Its translation: CASSLDGAGVYEQYF.

The V call is TRBV6-1, the J call TRBJ2-1, with 8 bases that match TRBD2. Germline-derived CDR1 and CDR2 are MNHNS and SASEGT. The V gene end was trimmed by 2 bases and the J gene end by 4 bases; junction bases not matched to a gene: 4. The CDR3 extends over 15 amino acids. CDR3 nucleotides: TGTGCCAGCAGTGAACGAGTAGCGGGGTACAATGAGCAGTTCTTC. Amino acid sequence: CASSERVAGYNEQFF.

The genes are TRBV27 and TRBJ2-3, with 13 bases lining up with TRBD2. V shed 6 bases, J shed 4 bases, and the junction held 4 bases outside the gene matches. Looked up from germline, CDR1 is MNHEY and CDR2 is SMNVEV (reference sequence). The CDR3 has 15 amino acids. CDR3 loop: CASRRTSGRADTQYF. As DNA, the CDR3 is TGTGCCAGCAGGCGGACTAGCGGGAGAGCAGATACGCAGTATTTT.

J is TRBJ2-5 and V is TRBV19, with 11 bases that match TRBD2. Losses at the gene ends were 6 bases for V and 4 bases for J; bases not matched to a gene: 7. This CDR3 is 15 amino acids long. CDR1 is LNHDA and CDR2 is SQIVND in the germline V gene (reference sequence). This CDR3 reads CASSLAGGRLETQYF. CDR3 sequence (DNA): TGTGCCAGTAGCCTAGCGGGGGGCCGCCTAGAGACCCAGTACTTC. The variable domain in full, completed from reference TRBV19 and TRBJ2-5, reads DGGITQSPKYLFRKEGQNVTLSCEQNLNHDAMYWYRQDPGQGLRLIYYSQIVNDFQKGDIAEGYSVSREKKESFPLTVTSAQKNPTAFYLCASSLAGGRLETQYFGPGTRLLVL.

This clone was recorded once. V is TRBV6-5 and J is TRBJ2-2, with 13 bases identical to TRBD2. This CDR3 spans 16 amino acids. V gave up 2 bases and J gave up 6 bases; unmatched junction bases: 3. Germline CDR1 and CDR2: MNHEY and SVGAGI. CDR3 amino acids: CASSYGLAGVPGELFF. The CDR3 DNA reads as TGTGCCAGCAGTTACGGACTAGCGGGAGTTCCCGGGGAGCTGTTTTTT.

J is TRBJ1-6 and V is TRBV7-2; weak D call: TRBD1 (5 bases). The germline V and J ends were trimmed by 4 bases and 3 bases, with 13 bases remaining between them. CDR3 length: 16 amino acids. The germline V gene encodes CDR1 SGHTA and CDR2 FQGNSA. The CDR3, as DNA: TGTGCCAGCAGCTCCATGGGGGGAAACTATAATTCACCCCTCCACTTT. This codes for CASSSMGGNYNSPLHF.

This clone came up a few times. CDR3 amino acids: CASSYSWNTEAFF. As DNA, the CDR3 is TGTGCCAGCAGTTACTCCTGGAACACTGAAGCTTTCTTT. This rearrangement joins TRBV6-6 to TRBJ1-1; D remains ambiguous. Trimming took off 0 bases at V and 1 base at J, with 3 bases between the two ends. CDR1 is MNHNY, CDR2 SVGAGI, per germline (reference sequence). This CDR3 spans 13 amino acids.

The rearrangement links TRBV19 to TRBJ2-2; 9 bases map to TRBD1. The CDR3 loop spans 18 amino acids. Germline V gives CDR1 LNHDA, CDR2 SQIVND (reference sequence). V lost 5 bases, J lost 4 bases, and 14 bases stayed unmatched. The CDR3 sequence is CASSSRTGEGAGTGELFF. CDR3 sequence (DNA): TGTGCCAGTAGTTCTAGGACAGGGGAGGGCGCCGGCACCGGGGAGCTGTTTTTT.